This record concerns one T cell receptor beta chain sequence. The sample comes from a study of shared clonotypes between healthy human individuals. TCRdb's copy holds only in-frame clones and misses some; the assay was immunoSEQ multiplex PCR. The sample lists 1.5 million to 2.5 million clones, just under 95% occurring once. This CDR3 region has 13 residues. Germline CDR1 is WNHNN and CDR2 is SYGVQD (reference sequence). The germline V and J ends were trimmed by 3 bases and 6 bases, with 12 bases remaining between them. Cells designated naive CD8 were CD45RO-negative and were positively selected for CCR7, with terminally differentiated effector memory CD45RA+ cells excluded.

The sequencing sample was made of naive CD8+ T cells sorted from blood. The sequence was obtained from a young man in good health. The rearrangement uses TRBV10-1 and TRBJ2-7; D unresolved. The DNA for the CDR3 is TGCGCCAGCAGTGAAGTTAAAGGTGCCGAGCAGTACTTC. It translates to CASSEVKGAEQYF.